One T cell receptor (beta chain) is described in this entry. As yet, its antigen is unknown. The CDR3 totals 15 residues. The ends were cut back, 11 bases at V and 4 bases at J, with 23 bases in the middle. The sample originates from a study of T cells after yellow fever vaccination. Whole-study findings and limits: On re-exposure, the response was weaker but peaked faster, at day 5 versus 15.

From the 5' RACE reads, TCRdb called clonotypes with MiXCR, one entry per CDR3 protein. The profile shows 95,000 to 150,000 distinct CDR3 sequences, about 8.8% of them singletons. The sequence was obtained from a young man who received the YFV17D yellow fever vaccine. Sample: CD8+ T cells sorted from PBMCs, taken on the day of the yellow fever booster vaccination. The genes are TRBV12-3 or TRBV12-4 and TRBJ1-2, with TRBD1 as a possible D gene (6 bases). The DNA of the CDR3 is TGTGCCTCGAGGCCGAGGGGCAGGGGAGTCTATGGCTACACCTTC. Protein sequence: CASRPRGRGVYGYTF.